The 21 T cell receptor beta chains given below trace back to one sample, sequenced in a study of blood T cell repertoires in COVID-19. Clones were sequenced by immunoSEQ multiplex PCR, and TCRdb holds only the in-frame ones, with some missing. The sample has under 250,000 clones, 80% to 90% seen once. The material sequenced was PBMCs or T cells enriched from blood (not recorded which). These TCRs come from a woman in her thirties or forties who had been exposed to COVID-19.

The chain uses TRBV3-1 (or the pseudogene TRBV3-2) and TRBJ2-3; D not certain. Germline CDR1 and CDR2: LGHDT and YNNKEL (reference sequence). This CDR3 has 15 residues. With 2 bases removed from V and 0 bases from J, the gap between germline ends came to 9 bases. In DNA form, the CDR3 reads TGTGCCAGCAGCCAATTCCGCGGCAGCACAGATACGCAGTATTTT. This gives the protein CASSQFRGSTDTQYF.

The CDR3 loop reads CASTPRGAGGSTDTQYF. CDR3 bases: TGTGCCAGTACTCCCAGGGGAGCGGGGGGTAGCACAGATACGCAGTATTTT. V usage is TRBV19 and J usage is TRBJ2-3; 9 bases agree with TRBD2. Germline CDR1 is LNHDA and CDR2 is SQIVND (reference sequence). The CDR3 covers 17 residues. J lost 0 bases, V lost 7 bases, and 11 bases had no gene match.

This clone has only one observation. The CDR3 region is CASSPQEAFF. The CDR3 DNA follows: TGTGCCAGCAGTCCACAAGAAGCTTTCTTT. V gene TRBV27 combines with J gene TRBJ1-1; the D is unclear. Germline values: CDR1 MNHEY, CDR2 SMNVEV (reference sequence). This CDR3 comprises 10 residues. Trimming removed 5 bases from V and 8 bases from J, with 6 bases in between.

CDR3 DNA: TGTGCCAGTTGGGAGCTCAATCAGCCCCAGCATTTT. Its translation: CASWELNQPQHF. The V and J genes are TRBV28 and TRBJ1-5, with no clear D. The CDR3 is 12 residues long. Trimming cost V 9 bases and J 3 bases, with 9 bases left between them. Germline V lookup: CDR1 MDHEN, CDR2 SYDVKM.

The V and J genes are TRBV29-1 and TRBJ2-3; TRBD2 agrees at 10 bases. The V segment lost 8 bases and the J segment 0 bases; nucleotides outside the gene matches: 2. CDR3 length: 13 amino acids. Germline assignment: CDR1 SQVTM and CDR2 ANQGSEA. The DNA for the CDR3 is TGCAGCCCTAGCGGGGGAAGCACAGATACGCAGTATTTT. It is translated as CSPSGGSTDTQYF.

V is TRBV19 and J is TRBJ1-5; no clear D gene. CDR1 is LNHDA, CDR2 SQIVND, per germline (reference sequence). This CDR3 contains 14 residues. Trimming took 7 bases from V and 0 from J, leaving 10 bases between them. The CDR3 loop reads CASNPAGSNQPQHF. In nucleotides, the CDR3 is TGTGCCAGTAATCCCGCCGGTAGCAATCAGCCCCAGCATTTT.

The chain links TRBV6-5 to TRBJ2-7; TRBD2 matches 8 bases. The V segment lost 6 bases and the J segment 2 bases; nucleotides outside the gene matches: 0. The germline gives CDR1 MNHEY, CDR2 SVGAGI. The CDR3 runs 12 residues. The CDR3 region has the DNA TGTGCCAGCAGAGCGGGGGCCTACGAGCAGTACTTC. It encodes CASRAGAYEQYF.

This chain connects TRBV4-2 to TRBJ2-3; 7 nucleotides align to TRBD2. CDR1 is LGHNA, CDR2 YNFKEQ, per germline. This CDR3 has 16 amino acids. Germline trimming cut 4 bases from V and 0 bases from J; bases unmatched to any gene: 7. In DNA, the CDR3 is TGTGCCAGCAGCCCACGACTAGCCATTAGCACAGATACGCAGTATTTT. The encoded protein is CASSPRLAISTDTQYF.

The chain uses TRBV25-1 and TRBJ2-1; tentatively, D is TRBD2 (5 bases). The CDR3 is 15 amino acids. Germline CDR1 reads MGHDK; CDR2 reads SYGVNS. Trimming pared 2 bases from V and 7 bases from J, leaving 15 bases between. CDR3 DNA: TGTGCCAGCAGTGAAGTTAGGTCAGGAGGAAATGAGCAGTTCTTC. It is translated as CASSEVRSGGNEQFF. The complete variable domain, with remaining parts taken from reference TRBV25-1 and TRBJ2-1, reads EADIYQTPRYLVIGTGKKITLECSQTMGHDKMYWYQQDPGMELHLIHYSYGVNSTEKGDLSSESTVSRIRTEHFPLTLESARPSHTSQYLCASSEVRSGGNEQFFGPGTRLTVL.

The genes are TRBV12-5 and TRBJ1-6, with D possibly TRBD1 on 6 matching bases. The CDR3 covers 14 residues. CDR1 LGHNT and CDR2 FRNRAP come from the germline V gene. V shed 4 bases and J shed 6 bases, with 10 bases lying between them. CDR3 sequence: CASGSGHTNSPLHF. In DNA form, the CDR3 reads TGTGCTAGTGGTTCGGGACATACTAATTCACCCCTCCACTTT.

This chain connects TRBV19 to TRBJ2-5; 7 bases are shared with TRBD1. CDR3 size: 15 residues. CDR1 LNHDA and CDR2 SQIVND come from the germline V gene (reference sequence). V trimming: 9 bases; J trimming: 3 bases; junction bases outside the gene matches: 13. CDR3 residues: CASQNRDSPEETQYF. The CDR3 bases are TGTGCCAGCCAGAACCGGGACAGCCCTGAAGAGACCCAGTACTTC.

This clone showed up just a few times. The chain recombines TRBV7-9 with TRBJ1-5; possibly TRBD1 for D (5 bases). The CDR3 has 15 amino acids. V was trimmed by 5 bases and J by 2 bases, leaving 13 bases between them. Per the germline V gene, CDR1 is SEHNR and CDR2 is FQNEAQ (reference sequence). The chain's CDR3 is CASSKSRGGNQPQHF. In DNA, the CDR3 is TGTGCCAGCAGCAAAAGTCGGGGGGGCAATCAGCCCCAGCATTTT. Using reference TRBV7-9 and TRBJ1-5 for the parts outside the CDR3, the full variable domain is DTGVSQNPRHKITKRGQNVTFRCDPISEHNRLYWYRQTLGQGPEFLTYFQNEAQLEKSRLLSDRFSAERPKGSFSTLEIQRTEQGDSAMYLCASSKSRGGNQPQHFGDGTRLSIL.

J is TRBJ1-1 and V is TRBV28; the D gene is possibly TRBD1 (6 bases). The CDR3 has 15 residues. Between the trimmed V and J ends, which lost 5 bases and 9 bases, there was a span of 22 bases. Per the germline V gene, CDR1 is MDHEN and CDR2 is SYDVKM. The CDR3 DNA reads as TGTGCCAGCAGTGCCCCCAGGGGCAGGGCACTGAAAGCTTTCTTT. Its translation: CASSAPRGRALKAFF. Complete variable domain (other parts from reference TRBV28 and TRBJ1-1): DVKVTQSSRYLVKRTGEKVFLECVQDMDHENMFWYRQDPGLGLRLIYFSYDVKMKEKGDIPEGYSVSREKKERFSLILESASTNQTSMYLCASSAPRGRALKAFFGQGTRLTVV.

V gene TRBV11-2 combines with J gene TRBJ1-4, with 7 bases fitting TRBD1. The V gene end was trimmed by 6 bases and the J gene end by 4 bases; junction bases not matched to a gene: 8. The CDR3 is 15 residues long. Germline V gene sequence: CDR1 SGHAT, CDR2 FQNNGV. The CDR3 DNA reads TGTGCCAGCAGAAAGGCGGGACAGAATAATGAAAAACTGTTTTTT. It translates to CASRKAGQNNEKLFF.

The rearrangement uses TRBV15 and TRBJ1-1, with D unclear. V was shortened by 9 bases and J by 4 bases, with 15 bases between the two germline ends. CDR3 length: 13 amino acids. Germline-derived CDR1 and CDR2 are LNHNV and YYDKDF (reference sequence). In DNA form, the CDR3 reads TGTGCCACTCAAAAGCGGGAGGGCACTGAAGCTTTCTTT. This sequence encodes CATQKREGTEAFF.

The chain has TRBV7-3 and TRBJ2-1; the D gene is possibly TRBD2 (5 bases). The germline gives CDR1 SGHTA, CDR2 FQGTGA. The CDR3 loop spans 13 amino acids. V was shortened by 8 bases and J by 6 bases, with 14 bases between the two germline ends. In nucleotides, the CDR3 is TGTGCCAGCGGTCCCAGCGGCCCCAATGAGCAGTTCTTC. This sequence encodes CASGPSGPNEQFF.

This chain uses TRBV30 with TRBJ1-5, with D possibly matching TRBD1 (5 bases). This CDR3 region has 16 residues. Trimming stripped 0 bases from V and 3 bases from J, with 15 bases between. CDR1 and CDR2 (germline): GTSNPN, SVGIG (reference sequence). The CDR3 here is CAWSVRQGRTNQPQHF. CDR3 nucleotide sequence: TGTGCCTGGAGTGTACGCCAGGGTCGGACCAATCAGCCCCAGCATTTT.

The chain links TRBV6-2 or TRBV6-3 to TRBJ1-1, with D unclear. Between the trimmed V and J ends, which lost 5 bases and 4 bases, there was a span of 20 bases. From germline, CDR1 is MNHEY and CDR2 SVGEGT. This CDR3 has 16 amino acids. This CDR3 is CASSQPQGRAPTEAFF. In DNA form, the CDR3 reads TGTGCCAGCAGTCAACCACAAGGGCGGGCTCCCACTGAAGCTTTCTTT.

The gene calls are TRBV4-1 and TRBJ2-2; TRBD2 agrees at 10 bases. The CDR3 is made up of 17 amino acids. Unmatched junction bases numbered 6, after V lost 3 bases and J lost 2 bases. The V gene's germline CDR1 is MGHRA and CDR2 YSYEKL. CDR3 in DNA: TGCGCCAGCAGCCATCCTGCTAGCGGGGGAAACACCGGGGAGCTGTTTTTT. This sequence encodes CASSHPASGGNTGELFF.

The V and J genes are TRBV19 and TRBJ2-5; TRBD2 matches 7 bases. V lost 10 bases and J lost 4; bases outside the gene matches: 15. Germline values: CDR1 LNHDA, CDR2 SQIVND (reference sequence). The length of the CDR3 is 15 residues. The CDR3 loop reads CATSGGGLHGETQYF. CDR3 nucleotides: TGTGCCACCTCGGGCGGGGGACTCCACGGAGAGACCCAGTACTTC.

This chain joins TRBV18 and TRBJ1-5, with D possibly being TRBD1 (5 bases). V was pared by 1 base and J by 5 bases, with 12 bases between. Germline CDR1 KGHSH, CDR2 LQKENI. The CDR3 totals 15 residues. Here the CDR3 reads CASSPQQESYQPQHF. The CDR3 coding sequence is TGTGCCAGCTCACCACAACAGGAGTCCTATCAGCCCCAGCATTTT.